The 15 T cell receptor beta chains in this list originate from one sample, sequenced in a study of regulatory T cells in long-lasting Graves disease. Investigators prepared the TCR beta libraries by applying iRepertoire HTBI primers and Arm-PCR of CDR3 regions. One entry per CDR3 protein, called by TCRdb with MiXCR from the multiplex PCR reads. This sample carries roughly 380,000 distinct CDR3 sequences, around 15% of them seen once, and the ten largest clones take roughly 29%. Described time point: newly diagnosed GD, antithyroid drugs for less than 3 months. Isolated PBMC RNA provided the starting material for the TCR library. The data were also submitted as part of a second study, on T cells in Graves' hyperthyroidism and ophthalmopathy.

This sample comprised peripheral blood mononuclear cells (PBMCs), obtained at new diagnosis, from a patient treated with antithyroid drugs. Source of these receptors: a man in his forties with Graves disease.

At least ten counts were recorded for this clonotype. The chain is built from TRBV18 and TRBJ1-5; D might be TRBD1 (5 bases). Germline V gives CDR1 KGHSH, CDR2 LQKENI. With 5 bases removed from V and 5 bases from J, the gap between germline ends came to 13 bases. CDR3 length: 14 residues. Here the CDR3 DNA reads TGTGCCAGCTCATCTCAGGGTAAGGATCAGCCCCAGCATTTT. This encodes CASSSQGKDQPQHF.

This clonotype came up many times. The chain recombines TRBV30 with TRBJ2-7; 7 nucleotides align to TRBD1. This CDR3 is 14 amino acids long. The V gene's germline CDR1 is GTSNPN and CDR2 SVGIG (reference sequence). Unmatched junction bases numbered 6, after V lost 0 bases and J lost 4 bases. The CDR3, as DNA: TGTGCCTGGAGTGTAGGTGGGACAGATTACGAGCAGTACTTC. This sequence encodes CAWSVGGTDYEQYF.

The V call is TRBV12-5, the J call TRBJ2-5; D assignment may be TRBD1 or TRBD2 (5 bases each). The CDR3 covers 15 residues. V lost 7 bases, J lost 2 bases, and 17 bases lay in between. Looked up from germline, CDR1 is LGHNT and CDR2 is FRNRAP. Here the CDR3 DNA reads TGTGCTAGTGCTCTGTATCGGGGCCTACAAGAGACCCAGTACTTC. Protein: CASALYRGLQETQYF.

The gene calls are TRBV2 and TRBJ2-4; the D is unclear. Looked up from germline, CDR1 is SNHLY and CDR2 is FYNNEI. V dropped 1 base and J dropped 2 bases, with 6 bases sitting between them. This CDR3 has 14 amino acids. DNA of the CDR3: TGTGCCAGCAGTGAAGATACAACCAAAAACATTCAGTACTTC. Translation: CASSEDTTKNIQYF.

This clonotype was seen ten or more times. A read error may produce the germline difference seen at one junction end. The V and J genes are TRBV9 and TRBJ2-1, with 7 bases identical to TRBD1. The CDR3 has 12 residues. Germline values: CDR1 SGDLS, CDR2 YYNGEE. The CDR3 nucleotides read TGTGCCAGCAGCGTTGCAGGGGGTGGTTTGCTCTTC. Translated, it gives CASSVAGGGLLF.

This clonotype was picked up many times. The chain links TRBV29-1 to TRBJ2-7; TRBD1 matches 9 bases. This CDR3 region has 14 residues. V was clipped by 8 bases and J by 3 bases; unmatched bases: 11. The germline V gene has CDR1 SQVTM and CDR2 ANQGSEA. CDR3 region: CSISPGTGSYEQYF. CDR3 DNA sequence: TGCAGCATCTCACCGGGGACAGGGAGCTACGAGCAGTACTTC.

Many counts were recorded for this clonotype. This chain joins TRBV18 and TRBJ2-3; no firm D call. This CDR3 has 13 amino acids. Trimming took 4 bases from V and 2 from J, leaving 7 bases between them. CDR1 is KGHSH and CDR2 is LQKENI in the germline V gene. The CDR3 here is CASSRGPTDTQYF. CDR3 sequence (DNA): TGTGCCAGCTCACGGGGTCCCACAGATACGCAGTATTTT.

This clonotype was seen repeatedly, ten times or more. The J gene is TRBJ2-1, the V gene TRBV24-1; D may be TRBD1 (5 bases). This CDR3 comprises 15 residues. V was pared by 3 bases and J by 8 bases, with 16 bases between. Germline assignment: CDR1 KGHDR and CDR2 SFDVKD. The CDR3 sequence is CATSDMTPARDEQFF. The CDR3 DNA follows: TGTGCCACCAGTGATATGACTCCAGCCAGGGATGAGCAGTTCTTC.

This clonotype was observed a handful of times. CDR3 DNA sequence: TGTGCCAGCAGCTCGGACAGGGGGCCTAACTATGGCTACACCTTC. This sequence encodes CASSSDRGPNYGYTF. J is TRBJ1-2 and V is TRBV5-8, with 11 bases identical to TRBD1. The CDR3 sequence is 15 residues long. Trimming took 3 bases from V and 0 from J; bases not matched to a gene: 1. The germline V gene encodes CDR1 SGHTS and CDR2 YDEGEE.

This clonotype showed up just a few times. In nucleotides, the CDR3 is TGCAGCGGGGGCTTCTCTAATGAAAAACTGTTTTTT. It yields the protein CSGGFSNEKLFF. The chain uses TRBV29-1 and TRBJ1-4; D might be TRBD1 (5 bases). This CDR3 is 12 amino acids long. Trimming cost V 7 bases and J 3 bases, with 9 bases left between them. Germline assignment: CDR1 SQVTM and CDR2 ANQGSEA. The variable domain in full, completed from reference TRBV29-1 and TRBJ1-4, reads SAVISQKPSRDICQRGTSLTIQCQVDSQVTMMFWYRQQPGQSLTLIATANQGSEATYESGFVIDKFPISRPNLTFSTLTVSNMSPEDSSIYLCSGGFSNEKLFFGSGTQLSVL.

This clonotype was recorded at least ten times. The V and J genes are TRBV7-9 and TRBJ2-5; 8 bases line up with TRBD2. CDR3 length equals 12 residues. Germline-derived CDR1 and CDR2 are SEHNR and FQNEAQ (reference sequence). With V trimmed by 1 base and J by 14 bases, 6 bases remained unmatched. CDR3 loop: CASSLGDSGGYF. The CDR3 region has the DNA TGTGCCAGCAGCTTAGGCGACAGCGGGGGATACTTC.

This clonotype was detected ten times or more. The CDR3 protein is CASSYRLAGADTGELFF. DNA of the CDR3: TGTGCCAGCAGTTACCGGTTAGCGGGGGCCGACACCGGGGAGCTGTTTTTT. This rearrangement joins TRBV6-2 or TRBV6-3 to TRBJ2-2, with 9 bases fitting TRBD2. There are 17 residues in the CDR3. CDR1 and CDR2 (germline): MNHEY, SVGEGT. Trimming at V came to 2 bases and at J to 3 bases, leaving 7 bases not matched to a gene.

V gene TRBV7-9 combines with J gene TRBJ2-5; D is possibly TRBD1 or TRBD2 (5 bases each). Looked up from germline, CDR1 is SEHNR and CDR2 is FQNEAQ (reference sequence). The germline V and J ends were trimmed by 5 bases and 8 bases, with 12 bases remaining between them. CDR3 length equals 12 residues. In DNA form, the CDR3 reads TGTGCCAGCAGCGTACAGGAGGTCACCCAGTACTTC. This gives the protein CASSVQEVTQYF.

This clonotype was counted many times. V and J are TRBV7-9 and TRBJ2-3; D is possibly TRBD2 (6 bases). Germline V CDR1 and CDR2: SEHNR, FQNEAQ (reference sequence). V was trimmed by 5 bases and J by 0 bases, leaving 12 bases between them. The CDR3 contains 15 residues. The CDR3 nucleotides are TGTGCCAGCAGCAGTGCGGGGTTGAGCACAGATACGCAGTATTTT. It specifies CASSSAGLSTDTQYF.

In its sample, this clonotype was seen many times. This chain uses TRBV4-1 with TRBJ2-7, with TRBD2 matching 7 bases. The V segment lost 4 bases and the J segment 4 bases; nucleotides outside the gene matches: 4. The CDR3 is 13 amino acids. Germline V CDR1 and CDR2: MGHRA, YSYEKL. CDR3 in DNA: TGCGCCAGCAGCCCCAGGGAGGGTTACGAGCAGTACTTC. It translates to CASSPREGYEQYF.